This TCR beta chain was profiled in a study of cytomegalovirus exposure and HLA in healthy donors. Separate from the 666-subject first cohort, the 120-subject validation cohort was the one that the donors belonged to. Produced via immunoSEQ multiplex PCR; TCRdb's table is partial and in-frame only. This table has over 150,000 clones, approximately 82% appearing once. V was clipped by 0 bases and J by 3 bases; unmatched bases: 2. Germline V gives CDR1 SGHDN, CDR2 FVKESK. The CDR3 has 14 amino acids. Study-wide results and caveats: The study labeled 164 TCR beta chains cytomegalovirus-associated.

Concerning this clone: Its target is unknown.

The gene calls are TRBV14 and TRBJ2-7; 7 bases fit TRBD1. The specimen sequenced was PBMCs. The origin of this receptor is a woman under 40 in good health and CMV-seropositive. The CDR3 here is CASSQEAGGYEQYF. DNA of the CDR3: TGTGCCAGCAGCCAAGAGGCAGGGGGCTACGAGCAGTACTTC.